Following are 26 T cell receptor beta chains from one sample sequenced in a study of blood T cells in healthy people across ages (dated by TCRdb to about 2015). Receptor libraries were prepared by 5' RACE. The sample was run on an Illumina HiSeq 2500. A second 7 to 11 cycle PCR used a sample-barcoded 5' primer and a J-beta primer mix. Using fastp trimming at Q25 and MiXCR clonotype assembly, TCRdb reanalyzed the public sequencing data and kept in-frame beta chains. Merged by CDR3 protein, the rows form single entries marked with the most common genes and DNA. The sample table contains around 780,000 distinct CDR3 sequences; only one count was recorded for roughly 50% of them. The ten largest clones add up to about a quarter of the sample. Sequences were obtained from blood. The receptors stem from a man in his forties in good health.

This clonotype was counted a single time. This rearrangement joins TRBV5-1 to TRBJ2-3; 12 nucleotides align to TRBD2. Per the germline V gene, CDR1 is SGHRS and CDR2 is YFSETQ. The J segment lost 1 base and the V segment lost 4 bases, leaving 4 bases of the junction unmatched. The CDR3 runs 16 residues. The CDR3 DNA reads TGCGCCAGCAGCCACGGACTAGCGGGACGCACAGATACGCAGTATTTT. Translation gives CASSHGLAGRTDTQYF.

This clonotype occurred a few times. V usage is TRBV7-9 and J usage is TRBJ2-5, with a possible D match to TRBD2 (5 bases). The V end lost 1 base, the J end lost 1 base, and 16 bases lay between the germline ends. CDR3 length: 17 amino acids. Per the germline V gene, CDR1 is SEHNR and CDR2 is FQNEAQ (reference sequence). The CDR3 coding sequence is TGTGCCAGCAGCTTAGGGAGGTCTTCGCAGACCCAAGAGACCCAGTACTTC. It yields the protein CASSLGRSSQTQETQYF.

This clonotype came up a few times. The chain employs TRBV4-3 and TRBJ1-2; D remains unclear. The CDR3 is 14 residues long. Germline lookup yields CDR1 LGHNA and CDR2 YSLEER. V lost 2 bases and J 3 bases, leaving 10 bases between the germline ends. CDR3 in DNA: TGCGCCAGCAGCCAACGGGCGTCCGACTATGGCTACACCTTC. As protein: CASSQRASDYGYTF.

This clonotype was detected ten times or more. The V gene is TRBV7-2, the J gene TRBJ2-5; no reliable D call. Germline CDR1 SGHTA, CDR2 FQGNSA. The CDR3 is made up of 12 amino acids. V lost 8 bases and J 1 base, leaving 8 bases between the germline ends. The CDR3: CASSSLQETQYF. Here the CDR3 DNA reads TGTGCCAGCTCATCCCTCCAAGAGACCCAGTACTTC.

This clonotype was seen more than once but under ten times. V is TRBV13 and J is TRBJ2-7; 7 positions match TRBD2. After removal of 3 bases from V and 5 bases from J, the junction contained 7 bases not matched to a gene. The germline gives CDR1 PRHDT, CDR2 FYEKMQ (reference sequence). This CDR3 has 14 residues. CDR3 region: CASSFRGGAHEQYF. CDR3 sequence (DNA): TGTGCCAGCAGCTTTCGCGGGGGAGCCCACGAGCAGTACTTC.

The V gene is TRBV2, the J gene TRBJ2-5; 7 bases fit TRBD1. The J call is doubtful: the DNA matches TRBJ2-7 better. The CDR3 is 19 residues long. CDR1 is SNHLY, CDR2 FYNNEI, per germline. The CDR3 DNA sequence: TGTGCCAGCAGTGAAGCCCAAAATCCGACAGGGTCTGATGTCTACGAGCAGTACTTC. Encoded protein: CASSEAQNPTGSDVYEQYF.

The genes are TRBV5-1 and TRBJ1-5; 11 nucleotides align to TRBD1. The CDR3 totals 14 residues. J gave up 3 bases and V 7 bases, and 3 bases lay outside the gene matches. Germline-derived CDR1 and CDR2 are SGHRS and YFSETQ. The CDR3 reads CASGGQGDNQPQHF. The CDR3 DNA is TGCGCCAGCGGGGGACAGGGGGACAATCAGCCCCAGCATTTT.

V is TRBV2 and J is TRBJ1-2; TRBD1 aligns across 7 bases. The trim removed 8 bases at V and 0 bases at J, leaving 6 bases unmatched. This CDR3 is built from 14 residues. Germline CDR1 SNHLY, CDR2 FYNNEI. In nucleotides, the CDR3 is TGTGCCAGCGGGGACGGGACAGCTAACTATGGCTACACCTTC. Protein sequence: CASGDGTANYGYTF.

The CDR3 loop reads CSALGSGYNEQYF. In DNA form, the CDR3 reads TGCAGTGCCCTGGGTAGCGGTTACAATGAGCAGTACTTC. This chain connects TRBV20-1 to TRBJ2-1, with TRBD2 as a possible D gene (6 bases). The tail of the sequence fits TRBJ2-7 better, so the J call may be wrong. The CDR3 has 13 amino acids. The germline gives CDR1 DFQATT, CDR2 SNEGSKA (reference sequence).

This clonotype was counted a few times. The chain recombines TRBV11-3 with TRBJ2-7; possible D gene TRBD1, 5 bases. The CDR3 extends over 13 amino acids. The V end was cut by 5 bases, the J end by 3 bases, with 11 bases between. The germline CDR1 and CDR2 sequences are SGHNT and YENEEA. The CDR3: CASSAPQGYEQYF. CDR3 DNA: TGTGCCAGCAGCGCACCGCAGGGCTACGAGCAGTACTTC.

This clonotype was seen once. CDR3 sequence (DNA): TGCAGCGTTCGGTCCGCTAGCTACACCTTC. Translation gives CSVRSASYTF. The V gene is TRBV29-1, the J gene TRBJ1-2; D is ambiguous. The V end was cut by 5 bases, the J end by 9 bases, with 10 bases between. In germline, CDR1 is SQVTM, CDR2 ANQGSEA. The CDR3 consists of 10 residues.

The DNA for the CDR3 is TGTGCCAGCGGGTGGGCAGGGGGCAATCAGCCCCAGCATTTT. This codes for CASGWAGGNQPQHF. The rearrangement joins TRBV12-3 or TRBV12-4 to TRBJ1-5, with D possibly being TRBD1 (6 bases). This CDR3 has 14 amino acids. Deletions cut 8 bases from V and 2 bases from J, with 13 bases between.

The rearrangement joins TRBV7-2 to TRBJ2-3, with 11 bases aligning to TRBD2. Germline V CDR1 and CDR2: SGHTA, FQGNSA. Trimming removed 1 base from V and 0 bases from J; junction bases left unmatched: 12. This CDR3 contains 20 residues. The CDR3 region has the DNA TGTGCCAGCAGCTTAGTTTTGGGTAGCGGGGGGGCAACTAGCACAGATACGCAGTATTTT. Translation gives CASSLVLGSGGATSTDTQYF.

V is TRBV18 and J is TRBJ1-2, with 7 bases aligning to TRBD1. V was pared by 3 bases and J by 8 bases, with 18 bases of the junction left unmatched. This CDR3 has 17 residues. Per germline, CDR1 KGHSH and CDR2 LQKENI. In DNA form, the CDR3 reads TGTGCCAGCTCACCCCGCAGGGGGGGCGCAGAGGCGAAGGGCTACACCTTC. Translating gives CASSPRRGGAEAKGYTF.

This clonotype showed up many times. The chain is built from TRBV13 and TRBJ2-1, with D possibly being TRBD1 or TRBD2 (5 bases each). Germline CDR1 and CDR2: PRHDT and FYEKMQ (reference sequence). The CDR3 has 15 residues. Trimming took 3 bases from V and 4 from J, leaving 13 bases between them. CDR3 region: CASSFRDGLYNEQFF. The CDR3 DNA sequence: TGTGCCAGCAGCTTCCGGGACGGCTTATACAATGAGCAGTTCTTC.

The CDR3 sequence: CASSPGQTTNQPQHF. The CDR3, as DNA: TGTGCCAGCAGCCCGGGACAGACCACCAATCAGCCCCAGCATTTT. The gene calls are TRBV7-2 and TRBJ1-5; 7 nucleotides align to TRBD1. The junction had 7 bases not matched to a gene; V was cut back by 5 bases and J by 3 bases. CDR3 length equals 15 residues. CDR1 and CDR2 (germline): SGHTA, FQGNSA.

The genes are TRBV24-1 and TRBJ2-1, with 10 bases aligning to TRBD2. The V gene end was trimmed by 2 bases and the J gene end by 9 bases; junction bases not matched to a gene: 9. This CDR3 comprises 16 residues. Germline-derived CDR1 and CDR2 are KGHDR and SFDVKD. CDR3 DNA sequence: TGTGCCACCAGTGATTGGGTAGCGGGAGGTGCGGGTGAGCAGTTCTTC. Translating it yields CATSDWVAGGAGEQFF.

The chain employs TRBV20-1 and TRBJ2-1; D possibly matches TRBD1 or TRBD2 (5 bases each). CDR3 length: 13 residues. Trimming took 3 bases from V and 10 from J, leaving 16 bases between them. Germline values: CDR1 DFQATT, CDR2 SNEGSKA (reference sequence). CDR3 loop: CSARGFWDGEQFF. Here the CDR3 DNA reads TGCAGTGCTAGGGGTTTCTGGGACGGGGAGCAGTTCTTC.

Regarding this clonotype: This may stem from a read error, because a much larger clone lies one nucleotide away. The rearrangement links TRBV7-3 to TRBJ2-5, with D perhaps TRBD2 (6 bases). The germline V gene encodes CDR1 SGHTA and CDR2 FQGTGA. V was cut by 2 bases and J by 7 bases, with 11 bases left in between. The CDR3 runs 13 residues. CDR3 region: CASSLVGGGTQYF. CDR3 nucleotide sequence: TGTGCCAGCAGCTTAGTCGGGGGAGGGACCCAGTACTTC.

The gene calls are TRBV5-4 and TRBJ2-1, with TRBD2 matching over 7 bases. The CDR3 loop spans 15 amino acids. Looked up from germline, CDR1 is SGHNT and CDR2 is YYREEE (reference sequence). V lost 0 bases, J lost 7 bases, and 7 bases stayed unmatched. For the CDR3, the DNA is TGTGCCAGCAGCTTGGGGCGGGAGATTGCGAATGAGCAGTTCTTC. Amino acids: CASSLGREIANEQFF. Based on the CDR3 plus reference TRBV5-4 and TRBJ2-1, the full variable domain is ETGVTQSPTHLIKTRGQQVTLRCSSQSGHNTVSWYQQALGQGPQFIFQYYREEENGRGNFPPRFSGLQFPNYSSELNVNALELDDSALYLCASSLGREIANEQFFGPGTRLTVL.

The chain joins TRBV24-1 to TRBJ2-1; 7 nucleotides align to TRBD1. Trimming cost V 3 bases and J 3 bases; bases outside gene matches: 4. This CDR3 is 15 amino acids long. Germline-derived CDR1 and CDR2 are KGHDR and SFDVKD. The CDR3 nucleotides are TGTGCCACCAGTGATCCCGGACAGGACTACAATGAGCAGTTCTTC. Translation gives CATSDPGQDYNEQFF.

The chain uses TRBV7-2 and TRBJ2-2, with D unclear. Germline V gene lookup returns CDR1 SGHTA and CDR2 FQGNSA. The CDR3 extends over 13 amino acids. V lost 5 bases to trimming and J lost 0 bases, with 4 bases between them. This CDR3 is CASSTTNTGELFF. The CDR3 bases are TGTGCCAGCAGCACAACGAACACCGGGGAGCTGTTTTTT.

The CDR3 protein is CASRQGPYNSPLHF. The CDR3 bases are TGTGCCAGTCGACAGGGTCCTTATAATTCACCCCTCCACTTT. The V and J genes are TRBV27 and TRBJ1-6; 7 bases are shared with TRBD1. CDR1 and CDR2 (germline): MNHEY, SMNVEV (reference sequence). CDR3 size: 14 residues. V dropped 9 bases and J dropped 4; count of bases not matched to a gene: 6.

The chain combines TRBV6-5 with TRBJ2-7, with D unclear. Germline CDR1 MNHEY, CDR2 SVGAGI. Trimming took off 3 bases at V and 7 bases at J, with 7 bases between the two ends. The CDR3 totals 11 residues. The CDR3 nucleotides read TGTGCCAGCAGTTATGGGATTGAGCAGTACTTC. It encodes CASSYGIEQYF.

The rearrangement joins TRBV4-3 to TRBJ2-5; D unresolved. The V end lost 1 base, the J end lost 0 bases, and 9 bases lay between the germline ends. Looked up from germline, CDR1 is LGHNA and CDR2 is YSLEER. CDR3 size: 15 residues. DNA of the CDR3: TGCGCCAGCAGCCAAGGTCGTCAGTACCAAGAGACCCAGTACTTC. Its translation: CASSQGRQYQETQYF.

The chain links TRBV12-3 or TRBV12-4 to TRBJ2-5; 12 positions agree with TRBD2. This CDR3 is built from 16 residues. The J segment lost 11 bases and the V segment lost 6 bases, leaving 16 bases of the junction unmatched. The CDR3 nucleotides read TGTGCCAGCAGCCCAGGAAAAAGACTAGCGGGAGATAAGCAGTACTTC. Translating gives CASSPGKRLAGDKQYF.